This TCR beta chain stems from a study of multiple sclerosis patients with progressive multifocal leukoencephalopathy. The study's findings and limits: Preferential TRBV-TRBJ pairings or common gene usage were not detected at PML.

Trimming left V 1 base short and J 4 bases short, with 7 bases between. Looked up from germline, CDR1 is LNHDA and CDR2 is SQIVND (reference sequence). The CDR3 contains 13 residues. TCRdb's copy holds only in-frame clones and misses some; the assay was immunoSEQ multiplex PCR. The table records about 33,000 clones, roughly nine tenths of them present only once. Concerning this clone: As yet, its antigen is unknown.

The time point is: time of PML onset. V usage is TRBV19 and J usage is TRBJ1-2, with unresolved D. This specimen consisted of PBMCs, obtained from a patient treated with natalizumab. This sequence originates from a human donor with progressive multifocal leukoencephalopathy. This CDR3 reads CASSIVQSYGYTF. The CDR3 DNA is TGTGCCAGTAGTATAGTCCAGAGCTATGGCTACACCTTC.